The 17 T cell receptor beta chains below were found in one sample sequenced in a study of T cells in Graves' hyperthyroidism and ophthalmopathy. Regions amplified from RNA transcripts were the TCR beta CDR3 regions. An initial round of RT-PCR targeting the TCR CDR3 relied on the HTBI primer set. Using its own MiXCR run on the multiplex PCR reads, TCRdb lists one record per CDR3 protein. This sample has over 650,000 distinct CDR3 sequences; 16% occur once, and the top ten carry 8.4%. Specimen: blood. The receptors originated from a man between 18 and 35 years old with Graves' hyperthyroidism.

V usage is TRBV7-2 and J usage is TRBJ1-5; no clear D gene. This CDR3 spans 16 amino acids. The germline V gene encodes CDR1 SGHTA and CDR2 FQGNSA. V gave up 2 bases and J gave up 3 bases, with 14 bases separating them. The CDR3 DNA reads TGTGCCAGCAGCTTATCCCCTTTGGGCTTCAATCAGCCCCAGCATTTT. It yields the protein CASSLSPLGFNQPQHF.

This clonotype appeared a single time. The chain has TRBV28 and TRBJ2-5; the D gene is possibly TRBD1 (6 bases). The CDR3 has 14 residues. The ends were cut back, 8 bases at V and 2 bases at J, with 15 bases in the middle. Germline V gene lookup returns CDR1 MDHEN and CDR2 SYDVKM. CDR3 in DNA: TGTGCCAGCGGAGGACAGATTTTACAAGAGACCCAGTACTTC. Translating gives CASGGQILQETQYF.

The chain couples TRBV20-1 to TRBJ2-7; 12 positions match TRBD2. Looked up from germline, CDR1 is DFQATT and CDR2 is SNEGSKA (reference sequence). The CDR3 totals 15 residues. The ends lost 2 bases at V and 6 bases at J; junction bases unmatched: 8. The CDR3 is CSARRLAGDISEQYF. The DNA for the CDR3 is TGCAGTGCTAGACGACTAGCGGGAGACATCAGCGAGCAGTACTTC.

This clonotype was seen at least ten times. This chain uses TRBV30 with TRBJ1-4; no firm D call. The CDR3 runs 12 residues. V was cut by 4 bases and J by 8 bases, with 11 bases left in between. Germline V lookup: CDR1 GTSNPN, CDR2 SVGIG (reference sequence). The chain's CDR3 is CAWNRPGEKLFF. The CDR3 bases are TGTGCCTGGAACCGGCCGGGAGAAAAACTGTTTTTT.

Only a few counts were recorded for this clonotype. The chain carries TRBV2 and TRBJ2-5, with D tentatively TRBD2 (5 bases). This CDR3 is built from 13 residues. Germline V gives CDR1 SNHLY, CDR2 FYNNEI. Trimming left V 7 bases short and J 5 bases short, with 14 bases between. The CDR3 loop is CASTRGSWETQYF. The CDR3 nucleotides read TGTGCCAGCACGAGAGGGAGTTGGGAGACCCAGTACTTC.

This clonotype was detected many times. Here the CDR3 reads CASSPGTAVSYEQYF. Written as DNA, the CDR3 is TGCGCCAGCAGCCCTGGGACAGCGGTATCCTACGAGCAGTACTTC. J is TRBJ2-7 and V is TRBV5-1, with 7 bases that match TRBD1. The CDR3 has 15 amino acids. Germline V CDR1 and CDR2: SGHRS, YFSETQ. After removal of 4 bases from V and 1 base from J, the junction contained 8 bases not matched to a gene.

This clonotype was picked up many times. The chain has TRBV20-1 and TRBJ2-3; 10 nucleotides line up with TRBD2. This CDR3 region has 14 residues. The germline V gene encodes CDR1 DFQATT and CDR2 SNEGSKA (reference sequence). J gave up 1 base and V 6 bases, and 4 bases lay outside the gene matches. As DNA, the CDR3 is TGCAGTGCCGTAGCGGGAGGCCGCACAGATACGCAGTATTTT. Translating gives CSAVAGGRTDTQYF.

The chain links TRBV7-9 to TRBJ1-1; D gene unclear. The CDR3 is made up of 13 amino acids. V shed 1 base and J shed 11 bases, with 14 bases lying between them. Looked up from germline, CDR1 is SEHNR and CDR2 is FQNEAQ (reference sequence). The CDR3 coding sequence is TGTGCCAGCAGCTTAGAACTATCTAGGGAGGCTTTCTTT. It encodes CASSLELSREAFF.

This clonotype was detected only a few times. Here the CDR3 reads CAISESVWRPNYGYTF. DNA for the CDR3: TGTGCCATCAGTGAGTCGGTATGGAGGCCCAACTATGGCTACACCTTC. The gene calls are TRBV10-3 and TRBJ1-2; D not resolved. The CDR3 length is 16 residues. Germline V gives CDR1 ENHRY, CDR2 SYGVKD. V was shortened by 0 bases and J by 2 bases, with 13 bases between the two germline ends.

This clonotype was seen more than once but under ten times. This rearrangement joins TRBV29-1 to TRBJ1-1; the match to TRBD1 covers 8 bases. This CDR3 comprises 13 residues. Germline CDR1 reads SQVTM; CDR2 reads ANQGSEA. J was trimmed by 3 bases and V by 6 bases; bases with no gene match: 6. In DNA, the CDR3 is TGCAGCGTCCAACAGGGGGTGTACACTGAAGCTTTCTTT. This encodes CSVQQGVYTEAFF.

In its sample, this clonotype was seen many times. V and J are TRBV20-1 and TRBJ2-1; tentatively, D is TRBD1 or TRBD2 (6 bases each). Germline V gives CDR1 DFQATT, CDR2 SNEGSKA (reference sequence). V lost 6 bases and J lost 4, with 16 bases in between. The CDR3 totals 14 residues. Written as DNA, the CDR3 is TGCAGTGCCGGACGGGGGACACTTTACAATGAGCAGTTCTTC. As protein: CSAGRGTLYNEQFF.

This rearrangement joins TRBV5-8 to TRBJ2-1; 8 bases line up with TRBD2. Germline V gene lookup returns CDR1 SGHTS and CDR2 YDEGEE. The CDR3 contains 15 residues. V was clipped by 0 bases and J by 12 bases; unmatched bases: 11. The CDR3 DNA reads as TGTGCCAGCAGCTTGGCGATGAGCGGGAGAATTAGGCAGTTCTTC. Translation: CASSLAMSGRIRQFF.

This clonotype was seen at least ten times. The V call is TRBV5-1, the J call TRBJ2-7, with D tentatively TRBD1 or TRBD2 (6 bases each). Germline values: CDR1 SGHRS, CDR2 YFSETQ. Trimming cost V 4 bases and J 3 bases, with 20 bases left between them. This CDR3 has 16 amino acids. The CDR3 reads CASSLLPGASYYEQYF. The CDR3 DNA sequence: TGCGCCAGCAGCCTGTTGCCGGGGGCCTCCTACTACGAGCAGTACTTC.

The CDR3 loop reads CSASLTQGSYEQYF. In DNA, the CDR3 is TGCAGTGCTAGTCTAACACAGGGATCCTACGAGCAGTACTTC. This sequence joins TRBV20-1 and TRBJ2-7; D possibly corresponds to TRBD1 (6 bases). Trimming removed 3 bases from V and 1 base from J, with 13 bases in between. This CDR3 is built from 14 residues. Per the germline V gene, CDR1 is DFQATT and CDR2 is SNEGSKA (reference sequence).

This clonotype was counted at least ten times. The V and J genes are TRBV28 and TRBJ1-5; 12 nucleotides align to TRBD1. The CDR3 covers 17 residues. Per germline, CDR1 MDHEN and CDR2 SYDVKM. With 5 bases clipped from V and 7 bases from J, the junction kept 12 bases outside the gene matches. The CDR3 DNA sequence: TGTGCCAGCAGTCCACCGGGACAGGGGGCCTTTCGGCAGCCCCAGCATTTT. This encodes CASSPPGQGAFRQPQHF.

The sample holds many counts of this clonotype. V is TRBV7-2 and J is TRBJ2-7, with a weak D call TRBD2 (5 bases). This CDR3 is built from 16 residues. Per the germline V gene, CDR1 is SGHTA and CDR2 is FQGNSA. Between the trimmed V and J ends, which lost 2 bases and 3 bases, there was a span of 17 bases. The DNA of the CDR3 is TGTGCCAGCAGCTTAAATTGGGTCGGAAGCGGCTACGAGCAGTACTTC. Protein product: CASSLNWVGSGYEQYF.

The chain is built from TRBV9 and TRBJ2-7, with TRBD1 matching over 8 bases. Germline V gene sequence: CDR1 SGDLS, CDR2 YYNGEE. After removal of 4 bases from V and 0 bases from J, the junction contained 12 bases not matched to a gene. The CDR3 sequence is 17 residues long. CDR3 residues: CASSSGQGGRGSYEQYF. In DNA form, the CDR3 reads TGTGCCAGCAGCTCAGGACAGGGCGGAAGGGGCTCCTACGAGCAGTACTTC.